These 16 T cell receptor beta chains were all obtained from the same sample, sequenced in a study of shared clonotypes between healthy human individuals. Only in-frame clones appear in the TCRdb table, and some are missing; sequencing was by immunoSEQ multiplex PCR. This table holds a few million clones, approximately 95% found once. The sequenced sample consisted of naive CD4+ T cells from PBMCs. The subset is: CD45RA+ positively selected. These receptors were taken from a man aged 18 to 29 in good health. Some clones in this sample may be carry-over from other donors' samples.

V gene TRBV7-9 combines with J gene TRBJ1-2; 7 nucleotides match TRBD1. Per germline, CDR1 SEHNR and CDR2 FQNEAQ (reference sequence). The length of the CDR3 is 13 residues. Trimming cost V 3 bases and J 8 bases; bases outside gene matches: 6. The CDR3 DNA reads TGTGCCAGCAGCTTCGGACAGGTCTCAGGCTACACCTTC. As protein: CASSFGQVSGYTF.

The chain has TRBV19 and TRBJ1-1; D ambiguous. V gave up 3 bases and J gave up 0 bases, with 14 bases separating them. CDR3 length: 16 amino acids. The germline gives CDR1 LNHDA, CDR2 SQIVND (reference sequence). The chain's CDR3 is CASSMESRPLNTEAFF. The CDR3 DNA reads TGTGCCAGTAGTATGGAGTCAAGACCCTTGAACACTGAAGCTTTCTTT.

The chain's CDR3 is CASRAGTYEQYF. In DNA, the CDR3 is TGTGCCAGCCGTGCAGGGACCTACGAGCAGTACTTC. The chain is built from TRBV28 and TRBJ2-7, with a possible D match to TRBD1 (5 bases). The ends were cut back, 8 bases at V and 2 bases at J, with 10 bases in the middle. The CDR3 runs 12 residues. CDR1 is MDHEN and CDR2 is SYDVKM in the germline V gene.

The gene calls are TRBV21-1 and TRBJ1-5; the D call in the table, TRBD1, was not verified against the DNA. TRBV21-1 is classified as a pseudogene. CDR3 size: 16 residues. DNA for the CDR3: TGTGCCAGCAGCAATTACCGGGACAGAATTAATCAGCCCCAGCATTTT. Translation: CASSNYRDRINQPQHF.

The chain couples TRBV9 to TRBJ2-1, with 7 bases identical to TRBD2. Per the germline V gene, CDR1 is SGDLS and CDR2 is YYNGEE. The CDR3 has 15 residues. J was trimmed by 7 bases and V by 4 bases; bases with no gene match: 11. CDR3 coding DNA: TGTGCCAGCAGCCCAAGCCCCAGCGGGAATAATGAGCAGTTCTTC. Protein: CASSPSPSGNNEQFF.

This sequence joins TRBV2 and TRBJ2-5; tentatively, D is TRBD1 (6 bases). Germline V gene data show CDR1 as SNHLY and CDR2 as FYNNEI. The CDR3 runs 16 residues. V gave up 6 bases and J gave up 2 bases, with 19 bases separating them. This CDR3 is CASRLLRGGVQETQYF. CDR3 nucleotide sequence: TGTGCCAGCAGGCTCTTACGAGGGGGTGTACAAGAGACCCAGTACTTC.

The CDR3 DNA follows: TGTGCCAGTTCCGGGACAGGGCGAACCGGGGAGCTGTTTTTT. Residues: CASSGTGRTGELFF. V and J are TRBV2 and TRBJ2-2; 9 bases agree with TRBD1. The V gene's germline CDR1 is SNHLY and CDR2 FYNNEI. Trimming at V came to 9 bases and at J to 5 bases, leaving 7 bases not matched to a gene. This CDR3 has 14 residues.

This chain connects TRBV7-6 to TRBJ2-1; D gene uncertain. Deletions cut 5 bases from V and 4 bases from J, with 18 bases between. This CDR3 has 16 amino acids. Looked up from germline, CDR1 is SGHVS and CDR2 is FNYEAQ. DNA of the CDR3: TGTGCCAGCAGCCTGGTGGAAGGTGTGAGGTACAATGAGCAGTTCTTC. This sequence encodes CASSLVEGVRYNEQFF.

V and J are TRBV7-8 and TRBJ1-3, with D uncertain. CDR1 and CDR2 (germline): SGHVS, FQNEAQ. The V end was cut by 3 bases, the J end by 2 bases, with 11 bases between. The CDR3 sequence is 15 residues long. The CDR3 here is CASSFELGTGNTIYF. The CDR3 coding sequence is TGTGCCAGCAGCTTTGAACTGGGAACTGGAAACACCATATATTTT. The whole variable domain, remainder taken from reference TRBV7-8 and TRBJ1-3, is GAGVSQSPRYKVAKRGQDVALRCDPISGHVSLFWYQQALGQGPEFLTYFQNEAQLDKSGLPSDRFFAERPEGSVSTLKIQRTQQEDSAVYLCASSFELGTGNTIYFGEGSWLTVV.

The chain couples TRBV18 to TRBJ2-2; no reliable D call. Trimming took 1 base from V and 4 from J, leaving 7 bases between them. Looked up from germline, CDR1 is KGHSH and CDR2 is LQKENI. The CDR3 length is 14 residues. CDR3 nucleotide sequence: TGTGCCAGCTCACCACAGGTACCCACCGGGGAGCTGTTTTTT. The encoded protein is CASSPQVPTGELFF.

About this clone: Different DNA sequences within this sample yield the same CDR3. The chain employs TRBV9 and TRBJ2-1, with unresolved D. Germline CDR1 reads SGDLS; CDR2 reads YYNGEE. This CDR3 spans 15 amino acids. Trimming pared 0 bases from V and 0 bases from J, leaving 7 bases between. CDR3 amino acids: CASSVAASSYNEQFF. The CDR3 bases are TGTGCCAGCAGCGTAGCAGCGAGCTCCTACAATGAGCAGTTCTTC.

The rearrangement uses TRBV28 and TRBJ1-4, with D possibly being TRBD1 (6 bases). Trimming left V 3 bases short and J 7 bases short, with 24 bases between. The CDR3 covers 18 residues. In germline, CDR1 is MDHEN, CDR2 SYDVKM. This CDR3 reads CASSFSRVRRGSGEKLFF. For the CDR3, the DNA is TGTGCCAGCAGTTTCTCAAGGGTTCGGAGGGGGAGCGGTGAAAAACTGTTTTTT.

The chain carries TRBV7-2 and TRBJ2-2; D is undetermined. Germline V gene sequence: CDR1 SGHTA, CDR2 FQGNSA. This CDR3 comprises 14 residues. Trimming pared 3 bases from V and 1 base from J, leaving 6 bases between. CDR3 region: CASSFTQNTGELFF. DNA for the CDR3: TGTGCCAGCAGCTTCACACAGAACACCGGGGAGCTGTTTTTT.

In this sample, this clone turned up once. This rearrangement joins TRBV5-4 to TRBJ1-5; 9 nucleotides agree with TRBD1. The germline V gene has CDR1 SGHNT and CDR2 YYREEE (reference sequence). Germline trimming cut 4 bases from V and 4 bases from J; bases unmatched to any gene: 6. The CDR3 is 15 amino acids. The CDR3 sequence is CASSLDGTGNQPQHF. The CDR3 nucleotides are TGTGCCAGCAGCCTAGACGGGACAGGGAATCAGCCCCAGCATTTT. Based on the CDR3 plus reference TRBV5-4 and TRBJ1-5, the full variable domain is ETGVTQSPTHLIKTRGQQVTLRCSSQSGHNTVSWYQQALGQGPQFIFQYYREEENGRGNFPPRFSGLQFPNYSSELNVNALELDDSALYLCASSLDGTGNQPQHFGDGTRLSIL.

The CDR3 region has the DNA TGTGCCAGCAGCCAAGTCCAGGGAGACCGGGGCGAGCAGTACTTC. Residues: CASSQVQGDRGEQYF. This rearrangement joins TRBV14 to TRBJ2-7; D possibly uses TRBD1 or TRBD2 (5 bases each). V was clipped by 1 base and J by 6 bases, with 16 bases between them. The CDR3 is 15 residues long. CDR1 is SGHDN, CDR2 FVKESK, per germline. Looking up the rest from reference TRBV14 and TRBJ2-7 gives the full variable domain: EAGVTQFPSHSVIEKGQTVTLRCDPISGHDNLYWYRRVMGKEIKFLLHFVKESKQDESGMPNNRFLAERTGGTYSTLKVQPAELEDSGVYFCASSQVQGDRGEQYFGPGTRLTVT.

For this clone: This CDR3 is also generated by other DNA sequences in the sample. The gene calls are TRBV6-5 and TRBJ1-2, with TRBD1 matching over 8 bases. The germline gives CDR1 MNHEY, CDR2 SVGAGI. V was clipped by 0 bases and J by 5 bases; unmatched bases: 2. CDR3 size: 14 residues. As DNA, the CDR3 is TGTGCCAGCAGTTACTCTACAGGGGGTTATGGCTACACCTTC. Translating gives CASSYSTGGYGYTF.